This T cell receptor (beta chain) stems from a study of cytomegalovirus exposure and HLA in healthy donors. Broader study findings: Analysis performed later found around 15,000 TCR beta sequences associated with HLA alleles at 0.05 false discovery rate. In an earlier analysis, in approximately 570 donors, most V segments appeared productive either ~87% or ~30% of the time.

PCR was performed using 60 Vbeta and 13 Jbeta primers. Generated by immunoSEQ multiplex PCR, the TCRdb table keeps only in-frame clones and is missing some. The table lists about 150,000 clones, nearly 80% of them singletons, with 9.5% to 15% in the top ten. Trimming took off 8 bases at V and 0 bases at J, with 13 bases between the two ends. Germline assignment: CDR1 SGHNT and CDR2 YENEEA. The CDR3 has 14 residues. This clone has just a few counts. Its antigen is currently unknown. This receptor was identified in a man aged 30 to 39 in good health and CMV-seropositive. The chain couples TRBV11-3 to TRBJ1-1, with TRBD1 as a possible D gene (6 bases). Sequencing used PBMCs. The CDR3 reads CASCNRDLNTEAFF. Here the CDR3 DNA reads TGTGCCAGCTGCAACAGGGACCTGAACACTGAAGCTTTCTTT.